The 2 T cell receptor beta chains given below trace back to one sample, sequenced in a study of T cell responses to AZD1222 COVID-19 vaccine. Clones were sequenced by immunoSEQ multiplex PCR, and TCRdb holds only the in-frame ones, with some missing. The data show more than 100,000 clones, 75% to 90% seen once. The specimen was peripheral blood, collected on day 0 of AZD1222 vaccination. The receptors shown here come from an adult in good health.

The chain is built from TRBV5-1 and TRBJ2-7; D unresolved. CDR3 length: 12 residues. In germline, CDR1 is SGHRS, CDR2 YFSETQ. Trimming left V 6 bases short and J 3 bases short, with 10 bases between. This chain's CDR3 is CASNLGDYEQYF. The CDR3, as DNA: TGCGCCAGCAACCTTGGGGACTACGAGCAGTACTTC.

The chain has TRBV7-2 and TRBJ2-1; 10 positions agree with TRBD2. With 5 bases clipped from V and 6 bases from J, the junction kept 13 bases outside the gene matches. CDR3 length: 17 amino acids. Per the germline V gene, CDR1 is SGHTA and CDR2 is FQGNSA. The CDR3 protein is CASSPDGAGGPGNEQFF. CDR3 in DNA: TGTGCCAGCAGCCCAGATGGAGCGGGAGGGCCAGGCAATGAGCAGTTCTTC.